The 32 T cell receptor beta chains below all came from one sample that was sequenced in a study of T cells expressing NK-cell markers. From its re-call of the 5' RACE reads, TCRdb lists each CDR3 protein once, without DNA. This table lists some 500,000 distinct CDR3 sequences. Sequenced material: blood T cells: a sorted CD56 or NKG2C T cell subset, CD4+ or CD8+ T cells, or bulk PBMC T cells (not recorded which). All receptors come from a woman aged 50 to 60 in good health.

V and J are TRBV11-2 and TRBJ2-1; TCRdb proposes TRBD2, but this gene call is untestable without DNA. Germline-derived CDR1 and CDR2 are SGHAT and FQNNGV. The CDR3 has 13 amino acids. CDR3 in amino acids: CASRFIGRREQFF.

V and J are TRBV7-2 and TRBJ2-3; there is no DNA to check the TCRdb D call of TRBD2. The CDR3 covers 17 residues. Per the germline V gene, CDR1 is SGHTA and CDR2 is FQGNSA. The CDR3 here is CASSLEGTSGSRNTQYF. Together with reference TRBV7-2 and TRBJ2-3, the CDR3 gives the full variable domain: GAGVSQSPSNKVTEKGKDVELRCDPISGHTALYWYRQSLGQGLEFLIYFQGNSAPDKSGLPSDRFSAERTGGSVSTLTIQRTQQEDSAVYLCASSLEGTSGSRNTQYFGPGTRLTVL.

The chain links TRBV20-1 to TRBJ2-1. The germline V gene has CDR1 DFQATT and CDR2 SNEGSKA (reference sequence). The CDR3 is 15 residues long. The CDR3 sequence: CSAKARGSSPNEQFF.

The chain carries TRBV12-3 or TRBV12-4 and TRBJ2-1; as DNA is missing, the TRBD2 call by TCRdb cannot be tested. This CDR3 has 18 amino acids. CDR3 loop: CASRQLAGGRSSYNEQFF.

J is TRBJ2-1 and V is TRBV27; TCRdb's assignment of TRBD1 cannot be checked, as there is no DNA. CDR1 and CDR2 (germline): MNHEY, SMNVEV (reference sequence). The CDR3 runs to 16 residues. The CDR3 here is CASSFPTGQGAHEQFF.

The chain couples TRBV18 to TRBJ2-7; TCRdb's assignment of TRBD1 cannot be checked, as there is no DNA. CDR1 is KGHSH and CDR2 is LQKENI in the germline V gene. The CDR3 contains 14 residues. CDR3 sequence reads: CASSPGTTSYEQYF.

The rearrangement links TRBV5-1 to TRBJ2-1; TCRdb reports TRBD2, a call that lacks DNA to check it against. This CDR3 region has 15 residues. From germline, CDR1 is SGHRS and CDR2 YFSETQ. The CDR3 sequence is CASSPTAGGYNEQFF.

The rearrangement links TRBV20-1 to TRBJ2-3; the TCRdb call, TRBD1, lacks DNA for checking. CDR1 is DFQATT, CDR2 SNEGSKA, per germline (reference sequence). CDR3 length equals 15 residues. CDR3 residues: CSASGGGVSTDTQYF.

The V gene is TRBV18, the J gene TRBJ2-1; TCRdb indicates TRBD1, and absent DNA this call remains unverified. The CDR3 has 12 residues. The germline V gene has CDR1 KGHSH and CDR2 LQKENI. CDR3 loop: CASSEVGPEQFF.

The chain links TRBV29-1 to TRBJ1-1; TCRdb picks TRBD1, but there is no DNA to check that call. CDR3 size: 14 residues. Germline assignment: CDR1 SQVTM and CDR2 ANQGSEA. The CDR3 loop is CSALIQGMNTEAFF.

J is TRBJ2-3 and V is TRBV12-3 or TRBV12-4. The CDR3 contains 11 residues. CDR3 sequence: CASGGQVRQYF.

V usage is TRBV5-4 and J usage is TRBJ2-2. This CDR3 is 13 amino acids long. Germline V gives CDR1 SGHNT, CDR2 YYREEE (reference sequence). This CDR3 is CASSLVPDGELFF.

V is TRBV10-3 and J is TRBJ2-1; as DNA is missing, the TRBD1 call by TCRdb cannot be tested. The germline gives CDR1 ENHRY, CDR2 SYGVKD. CDR3 length: 15 amino acids. The chain's CDR3 is CAIMSSGQINNEQFF.

The chain employs TRBV7-8 and TRBJ2-2. Germline lookup yields CDR1 SGHVS and CDR2 FQNEAQ. CDR3 size: 15 residues. The CDR3 sequence: CASSVARSNTGELFF.

The chain recombines TRBV5-1 with TRBJ2-7; TCRdb selects TRBD1, and the lack of DNA leaves this call unchecked. Germline values: CDR1 SGHRS, CDR2 YFSETQ. This CDR3 is built from 15 residues. The CDR3 loop is CASSSKTGPSYEQYF.

This chain uses TRBV2 with TRBJ2-2; the D call from TCRdb, TRBD1, cannot be confirmed without DNA. The CDR3 has 16 residues. Germline CDR1 reads SNHLY; CDR2 reads FYNNEI. CDR3 protein: CASSENIGDRTGELFF.

The gene calls are TRBV12-3 or TRBV12-4 and TRBJ2-5; checking the TCRdb D call of TRBD2 is not possible without DNA. The CDR3 spans 11 residues. CDR3: CASSRVGTQYF.

This sequence joins TRBV10-3 and TRBJ1-2; TCRdb picks TRBD1, but there is no DNA to check that call. The germline V gene has CDR1 ENHRY and CDR2 SYGVKD. This CDR3 is built from 13 residues. CDR3 loop: CAISLDTVHGYTF.

The CDR3 reads CASSQDWGGELFF. The chain uses TRBV4-2 and TRBJ2-2; TCRdb outputs TRBD1, but without DNA this stays unchecked. Germline V lookup: CDR1 LGHNA, CDR2 YNFKEQ. The CDR3 loop spans 13 amino acids.

The V gene is TRBV5-1, the J gene TRBJ2-2; TCRdb outputs TRBD1, but without DNA this stays unchecked. Germline V CDR1 and CDR2: SGHRS, YFSETQ. There are 16 residues in the CDR3. CDR3 sequence reads: CASSLVAGVVTGELFF.

The V call is TRBV20-1, the J call TRBJ2-1. There are 11 residues in the CDR3. Germline loops: CDR1 DFQATT, CDR2 SNEGSKA (reference sequence). CDR3 sequence: CSARVTAEQFF.

This chain links TRBV11-2 with TRBJ2-1; TCRdb's D call, TRBD2, is unchecked because there is no DNA. CDR1 SGHAT and CDR2 FQNNGV come from the germline V gene. The CDR3 has 16 amino acids. The CDR3 loop is CASSLEGGRAKNEQFF.

The chain uses TRBV5-1 and TRBJ1-4. The length of the CDR3 is 14 residues. Germline V gene sequence: CDR1 SGHRS, CDR2 YFSETQ. The CDR3 is CAKKNRGPNEKLFF. Full variable domain (missing parts from reference TRBV5-1 and TRBJ1-4): KAGVTQTPRYLIKTRGQQVTLSCSPISGHRSVSWYQQTPGQGLQFLFEYFSETQRNKGNFPGRFSGRQFSNSRSEMNVSTLELGDSALYLCAKKNRGPNEKLFFGSGTQLSVL.

The V and J genes are TRBV4-1 and TRBJ2-3; TCRdb's assignment of TRBD2 cannot be checked, as there is no DNA. The germline gives CDR1 MGHRA, CDR2 YSYEKL. The CDR3 spans 18 residues. The CDR3 is CASSGGGASGTYTDTQYF.

The chain is built from TRBV20-1 and TRBJ2-3; the TCRdb call, TRBD2, lacks DNA for checking. The CDR3 is 12 amino acids. In germline, CDR1 is DFQATT, CDR2 SNEGSKA (reference sequence). CDR3: CSAPRRGDTQYF.

V usage is TRBV3-1 and J usage is TRBJ1-1; the TCRdb D gene call, TRBD1, has no DNA to confirm it. The CDR3 runs to 18 residues. The germline CDR1 and CDR2 sequences are LGHDT and YNNKEL (reference sequence). The CDR3 sequence is CASSLRNSNRDKNTEAFF.

The rearrangement uses TRBV5-1 and TRBJ2-2; TCRdb designates TRBD1, a call that cannot be tested without DNA. There are 17 residues in the CDR3. The V gene's germline CDR1 is SGHRS and CDR2 YFSETQ. CDR3 residues: CASSLGLLGQGLGELFF.

The rearrangement joins TRBV24-1 to TRBJ2-3; TCRdb returns TRBD1, unconfirmable since there is no DNA. CDR3 length: 14 amino acids. Germline-derived CDR1 and CDR2 are KGHDR and SFDVKD. The CDR3: CATRGTGATDTQYF.

The chain links TRBV4-1 to TRBJ2-5. The CDR3 length is 14 residues. From germline, CDR1 is MGHRA and CDR2 YSYEKL. CDR3 amino acids: CASSQMVIQETQYF.

The chain is built from TRBV25-1 and TRBJ2-1; TCRdb's D gene call, TRBD1, goes unchecked for lack of DNA. The CDR3 is 14 amino acids. CDR1 is MGHDK and CDR2 is SYGVNS in the germline V gene. The CDR3 loop is CASKGELLWNEQFF.

The V and J genes are TRBV24-1 and TRBJ1-1; lacking DNA, the TRBD1 call made by TCRdb goes unchecked. Germline V gives CDR1 KGHDR, CDR2 SFDVKD. The CDR3 runs to 13 residues. This CDR3 reads CAATGLGGAEAFF.

The CDR3 reads CASSFASGTPTGELFF. This chain connects TRBV5-1 to TRBJ2-2; TCRdb returns TRBD2, unconfirmable since there is no DNA. Germline V CDR1 and CDR2: SGHRS, YFSETQ. The length of the CDR3 is 16 residues.